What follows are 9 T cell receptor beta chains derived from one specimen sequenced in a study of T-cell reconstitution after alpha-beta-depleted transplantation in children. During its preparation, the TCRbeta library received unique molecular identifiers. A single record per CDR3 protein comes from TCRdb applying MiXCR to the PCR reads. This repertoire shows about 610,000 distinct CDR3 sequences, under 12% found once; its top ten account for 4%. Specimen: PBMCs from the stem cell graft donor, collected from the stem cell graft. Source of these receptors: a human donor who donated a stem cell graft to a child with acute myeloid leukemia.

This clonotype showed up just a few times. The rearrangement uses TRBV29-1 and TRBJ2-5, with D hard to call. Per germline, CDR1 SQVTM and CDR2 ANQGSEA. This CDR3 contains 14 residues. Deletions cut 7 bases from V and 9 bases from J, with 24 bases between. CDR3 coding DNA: TGCAGCGCGGCTCTATGGAAGCCGGAAGACGCCCAGTACTTC. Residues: CSAALWKPEDAQYF.

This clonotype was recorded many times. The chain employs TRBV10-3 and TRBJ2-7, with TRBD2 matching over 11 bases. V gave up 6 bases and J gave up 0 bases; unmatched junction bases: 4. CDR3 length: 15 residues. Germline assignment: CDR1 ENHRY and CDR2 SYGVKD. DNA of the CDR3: TGTGCCATCAGATCTAGCGGGGGGAGCTCCTACGAGCAGTACTTC. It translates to CAIRSSGGSSYEQYF.

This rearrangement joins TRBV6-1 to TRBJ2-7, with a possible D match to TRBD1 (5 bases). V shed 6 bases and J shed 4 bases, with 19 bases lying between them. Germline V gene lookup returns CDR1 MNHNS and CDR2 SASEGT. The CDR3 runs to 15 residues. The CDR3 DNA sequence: TGTGCCAGCAGCGTACCGGCTCAGGGTAGTTACGAGCAGTACTTC. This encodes CASSVPAQGSYEQYF.

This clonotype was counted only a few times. The CDR3 loop reads CASSFEGQQETQYF. CDR3 nucleotides: TGTGCCAGCAGTTTCGAAGGACAGCAAGAGACCCAGTACTTC. The chain employs TRBV28 and TRBJ2-5, with D tentatively TRBD1 (6 bases). Germline CDR1 MDHEN, CDR2 SYDVKM. The CDR3 consists of 14 residues. The V end was cut by 3 bases, the J end by 2 bases, with 10 bases between.

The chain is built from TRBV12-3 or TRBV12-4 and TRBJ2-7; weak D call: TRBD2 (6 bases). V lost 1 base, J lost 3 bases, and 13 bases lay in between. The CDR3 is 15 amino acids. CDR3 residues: CASSLVSAGRYEQYF. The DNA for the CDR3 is TGTGCCAGCAGTTTAGTGTCAGCGGGCCGCTACGAGCAGTACTTC.

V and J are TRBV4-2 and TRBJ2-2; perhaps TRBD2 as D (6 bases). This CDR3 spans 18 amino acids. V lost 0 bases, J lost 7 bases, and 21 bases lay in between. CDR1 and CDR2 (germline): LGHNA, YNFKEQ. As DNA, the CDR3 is TGTGCCAGCAGCCAAGATCCCTTAGCGGTCATCTCGGGCGGGGAGCTGTTTTTT. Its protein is CASSQDPLAVISGGELFF.

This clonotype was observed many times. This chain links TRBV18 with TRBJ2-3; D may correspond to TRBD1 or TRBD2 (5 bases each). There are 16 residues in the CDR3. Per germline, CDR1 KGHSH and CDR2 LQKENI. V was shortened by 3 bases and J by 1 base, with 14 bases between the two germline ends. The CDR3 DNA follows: TGTGCCAGCTCACCGATTCGACCGGGACGCACAGATACGCAGTATTTT. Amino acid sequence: CASSPIRPGRTDTQYF.

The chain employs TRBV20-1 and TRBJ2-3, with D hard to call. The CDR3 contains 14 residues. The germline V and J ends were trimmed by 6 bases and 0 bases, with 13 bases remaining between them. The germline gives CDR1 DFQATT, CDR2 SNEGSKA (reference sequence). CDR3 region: CSAPDGSSTDTQYF. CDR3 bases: TGCAGTGCCCCGGACGGTTCTAGCACAGATACGCAGTATTTT.

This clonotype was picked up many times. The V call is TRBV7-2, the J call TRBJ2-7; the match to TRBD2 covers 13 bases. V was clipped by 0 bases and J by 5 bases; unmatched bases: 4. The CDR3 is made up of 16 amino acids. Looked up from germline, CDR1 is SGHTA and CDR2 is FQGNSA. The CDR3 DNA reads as TGTGCCAGCAGCTTAGCGGGACTAGCGGGATCTCACGAGCAGTACTTC. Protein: CASSLAGLAGSHEQYF.